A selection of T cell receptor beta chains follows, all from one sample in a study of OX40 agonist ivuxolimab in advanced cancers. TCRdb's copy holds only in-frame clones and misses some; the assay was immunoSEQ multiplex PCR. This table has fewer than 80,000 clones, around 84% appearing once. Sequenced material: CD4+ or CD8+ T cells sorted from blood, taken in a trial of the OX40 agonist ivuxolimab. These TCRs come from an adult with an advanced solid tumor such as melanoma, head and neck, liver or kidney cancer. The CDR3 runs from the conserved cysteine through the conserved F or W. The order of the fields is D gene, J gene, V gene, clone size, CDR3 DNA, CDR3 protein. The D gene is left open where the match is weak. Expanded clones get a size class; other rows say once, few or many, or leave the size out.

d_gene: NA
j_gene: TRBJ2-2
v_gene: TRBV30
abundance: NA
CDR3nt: TGTGCCTGGAGTGGAGGTCGGGCAACTACCGGGGAGCTGTTTTTT
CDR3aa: CAWSGGRATTGELFF

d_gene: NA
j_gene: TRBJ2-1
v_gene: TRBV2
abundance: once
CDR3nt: TGTGCCAGCAAAAATCCACCAATACACAATGAGCAGTTCTTC
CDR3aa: CASKNPPIHNEQFF

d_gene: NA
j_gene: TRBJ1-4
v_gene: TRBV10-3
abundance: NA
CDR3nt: TGTGCCATCAGTGAGTCGACGGGGGCAGGTGAAAAACTGTTTTTT
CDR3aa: CAISESTGAGEKLFF

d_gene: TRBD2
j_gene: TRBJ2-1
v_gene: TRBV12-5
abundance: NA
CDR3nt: TGTGCTAGTGGTTTGCCTAGCGGGAGCTCCTACAATGAGCAGTTCTTC
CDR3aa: CASGLPSGSSYNEQFF

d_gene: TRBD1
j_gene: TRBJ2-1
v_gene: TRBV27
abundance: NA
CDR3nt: TGTGCCAGCAGTTCGCCTCACAGGGGAGATGAGCAGTTCTTC
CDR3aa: CASSSPHRGDEQFF

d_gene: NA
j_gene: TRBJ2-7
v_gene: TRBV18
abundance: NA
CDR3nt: TGTGCCAGCTCACCAGAGGCAGTCGGTTACGAGCAGTACTTC
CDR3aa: CASSPEAVGYEQYF

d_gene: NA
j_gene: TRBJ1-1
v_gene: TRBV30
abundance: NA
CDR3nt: TGTGCCTGGAGGGCAAATTTGACTGAAGCTTTCTTT
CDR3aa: CAWRANLTEAFF

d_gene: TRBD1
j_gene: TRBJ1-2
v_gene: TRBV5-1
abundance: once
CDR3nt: TGCGCCAGCAGCTTTACCGGGCGTGGACAGGAAGGCGGCTACACCTTC
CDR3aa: CASSFTGRGQEGGYTF

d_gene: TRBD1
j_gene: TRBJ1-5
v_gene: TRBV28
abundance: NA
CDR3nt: TGTGCCAGCAGTTTAGGGGCAGGGGGTAGCAATCAGCCCCAGCATTTT
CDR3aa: CASSLGAGGSNQPQHF

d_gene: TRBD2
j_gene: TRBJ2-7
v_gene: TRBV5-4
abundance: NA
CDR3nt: TGTGCCAGCAGCGCGGGACTAGCGGGAGTGGCCGAGCAGTACTTC
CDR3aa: CASSAGLAGVAEQYF

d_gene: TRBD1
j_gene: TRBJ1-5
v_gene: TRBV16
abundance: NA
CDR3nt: TGTGCCAGCAGCCAAACAGGGGAAGATCAGCCCCAGCATTTT
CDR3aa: CASSQTGEDQPQHF

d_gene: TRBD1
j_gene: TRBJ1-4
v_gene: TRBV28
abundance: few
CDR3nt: TGTGCCAGCAGTCCAGGGACAGGGATAGGAAAACTGTTTTTT
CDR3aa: CASSPGTGIGKLFF

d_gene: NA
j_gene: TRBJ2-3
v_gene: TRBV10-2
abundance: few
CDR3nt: TGCGCCAGCAGTGTAGGTAGGGACTTCACAGATACGCAGTATTTT
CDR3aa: CASSVGRDFTDTQYF

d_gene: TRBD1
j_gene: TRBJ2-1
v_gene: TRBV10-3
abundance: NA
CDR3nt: TGTGCCATGGCACGGGACAGCTCTTACAATGAGCAGTTCTTC
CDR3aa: CAMARDSSYNEQFF

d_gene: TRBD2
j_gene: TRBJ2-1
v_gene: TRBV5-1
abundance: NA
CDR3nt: TGCGCCAGCAGCTTCGGACTAGCGGGAGGGAATCTATACAATGAGCAGTTCTTC
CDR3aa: CASSFGLAGGNLYNEQFF

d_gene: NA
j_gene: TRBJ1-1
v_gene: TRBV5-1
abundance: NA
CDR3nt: TGCGCCAGCAGCTTGCTCGCAGGCACTGAAGCTTTCTTT
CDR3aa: CASSLLAGTEAFF

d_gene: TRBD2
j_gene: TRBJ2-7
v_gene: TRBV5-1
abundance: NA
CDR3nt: TGCGCCAGCAGCCTGGGGAATTTGGGACTAGCCTACGAGCAGTACTTC
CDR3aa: CASSLGNLGLAYEQYF

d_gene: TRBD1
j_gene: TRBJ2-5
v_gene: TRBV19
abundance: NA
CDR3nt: TGTGCCAGTGGGGGACAGGGAGAGACCCAGTACTTC
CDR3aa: CASGGQGETQYF

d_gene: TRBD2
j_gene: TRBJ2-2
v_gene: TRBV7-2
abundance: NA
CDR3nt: TGTGCCAGCAGCTTCCTCGGGGGGGCGACGACCGGGGAGCTGTTTTTT
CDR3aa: CASSFLGGATTGELFF

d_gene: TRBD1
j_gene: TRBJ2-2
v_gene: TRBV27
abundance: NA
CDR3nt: TGTGCCAGCAGGACAGGGGGAAAAGGATCCGGGGAGCTGTTTTTT
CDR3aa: CASRTGGKGSGELFF

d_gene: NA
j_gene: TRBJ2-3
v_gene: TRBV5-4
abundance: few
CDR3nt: TGTGCCAGCAGCACTCGACTGGGCACAGATACGCAGTATTTT
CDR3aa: CASSTRLGTDTQYF

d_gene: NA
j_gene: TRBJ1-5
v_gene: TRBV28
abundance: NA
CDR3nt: TGTGCCACCCTGACGCCAAATCAGCCCCAGCATTTT
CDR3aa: CATLTPNQPQHF

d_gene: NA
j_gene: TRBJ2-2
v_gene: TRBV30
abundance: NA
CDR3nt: TGTGCCTGGAAAACAGGGCCGAACACCGGGGAGCTGTTTTTT
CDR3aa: CAWKTGPNTGELFF

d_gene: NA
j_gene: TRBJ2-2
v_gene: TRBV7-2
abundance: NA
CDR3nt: TGTGCCAGCAGCCGCGGGCAGGGGAGTATTAACGGGGAGCTGTTTTTT
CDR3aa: CASSRGQGSINGELFF

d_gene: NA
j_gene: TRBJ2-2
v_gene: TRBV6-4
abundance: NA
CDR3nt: TGTGCCAGCAGTGACTCAGGGACCGGGGAGCTGTTTTTT
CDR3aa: CASSDSGTGELFF

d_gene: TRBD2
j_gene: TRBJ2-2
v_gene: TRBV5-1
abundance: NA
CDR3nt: TGCGCCAGCGGGGAGACTAGCTCGAACACCGGGGAGCTGTTTTTT
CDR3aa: CASGETSSNTGELFF

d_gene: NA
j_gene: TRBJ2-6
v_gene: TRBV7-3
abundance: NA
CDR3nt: TGTGCCAGCAGCTTAATCAGGGCTGGGGCCAACGTCCTGACTTTC
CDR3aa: CASSLIRAGANVLTF

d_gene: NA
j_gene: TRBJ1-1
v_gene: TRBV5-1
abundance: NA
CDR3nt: TGCGCCAGCAGCTTAGGGGGAGAAGCTTTCTTT
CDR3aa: CASSLGGEAFF

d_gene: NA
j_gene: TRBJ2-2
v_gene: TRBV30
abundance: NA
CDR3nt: TGTGCCTGGAGTCCGACAGACGGGGAGCTGTTTTTT
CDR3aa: CAWSPTDGELFF

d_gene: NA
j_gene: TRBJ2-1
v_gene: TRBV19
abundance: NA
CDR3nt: TGTGCCAGTACCTTCACCGGGGATTCCTACAATGAGCAGTTCTTC
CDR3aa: CASTFTGDSYNEQFF

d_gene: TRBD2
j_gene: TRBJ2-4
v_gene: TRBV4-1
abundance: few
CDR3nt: TGCGCCAGCAGCCAAGAAAGCGGGAGGGTAAAAAACATTCAGTACTTC
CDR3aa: CASSQESGRVKNIQYF

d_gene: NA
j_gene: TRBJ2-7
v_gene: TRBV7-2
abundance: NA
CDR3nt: TGTGCCAGCAGCGCTTACCGGACCTACGAGCAGTACTTC
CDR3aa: CASSAYRTYEQYF

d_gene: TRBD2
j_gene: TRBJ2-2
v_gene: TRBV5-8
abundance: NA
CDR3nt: TGTGCCAGCAGCCTAAGCCTAGCGGGAAGTCCCGGGGAGCTGTTTTTT
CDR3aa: CASSLSLAGSPGELFF

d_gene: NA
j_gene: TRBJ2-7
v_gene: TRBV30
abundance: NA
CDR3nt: TGTGCCTGGAAAGTTCGGGCGGGGAGCTCCTACGAGCAGTACTTC
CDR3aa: CAWKVRAGSSYEQYF

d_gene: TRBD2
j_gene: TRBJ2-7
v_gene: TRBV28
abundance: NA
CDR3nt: TGTGCCAGCAGTTCCCAAAGTAGCGGGAAAGCCTACGAGCAGTACTTC
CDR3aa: CASSSQSSGKAYEQYF

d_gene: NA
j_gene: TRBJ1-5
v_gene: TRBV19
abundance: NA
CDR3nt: TGTGCCAGTAGGGACTTAGGTCAGCCCCAGCATTTT
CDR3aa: CASRDLGQPQHF

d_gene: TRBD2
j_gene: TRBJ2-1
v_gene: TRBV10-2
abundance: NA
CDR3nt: TGCGCCAGCAGTGCGTACGGACTGTCGGGAGGGTTTGAGCAGTTCTTC
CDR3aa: CASSAYGLSGGFEQFF

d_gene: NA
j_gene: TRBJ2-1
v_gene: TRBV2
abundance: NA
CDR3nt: TGTGCCAGCAGTGGATACAGTGAGCAGTTCTTC
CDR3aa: CASSGYSEQFF

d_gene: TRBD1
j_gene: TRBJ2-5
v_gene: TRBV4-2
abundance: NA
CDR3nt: TGTGCCAGCAGCCGGGGACAGGGGGAGGAGGAGACCCAGTACTTC
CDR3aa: CASSRGQGEEETQYF

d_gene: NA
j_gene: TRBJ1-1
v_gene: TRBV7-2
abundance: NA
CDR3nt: TGTGCCAGCAGCTTAGCGTTTAAAGGCGACACTGAAGCTTTCTTT
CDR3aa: CASSLAFKGDTEAFF

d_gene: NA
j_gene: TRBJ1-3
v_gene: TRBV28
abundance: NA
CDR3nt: TGTGCCAGCAGTTTCCCAGGAACCCTCTCTGGAAACACCATATATTTT
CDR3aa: CASSFPGTLSGNTIYF

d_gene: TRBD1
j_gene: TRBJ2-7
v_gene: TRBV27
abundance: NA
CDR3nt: TGTGCCAGCATGCCGTTTCTTCGGGACAGCCCCTACGAGCAGTACTTC
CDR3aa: CASMPFLRDSPYEQYF